One sample yielded the 25 T cell receptor beta chains listed below, sequenced in a study of T cell responses to AZD1222 COVID-19 vaccine. TCRdb's table, derived via immunoSEQ multiplex PCR, lists solely in-frame clones and lacks some. The sample records roughly 100,000 clones, 80% to 90% being singletons. The specimen comprised peripheral blood, sampled on day 0 of AZD1222 vaccination. All receptors come from an adult in good health.

The V gene is TRBV7-2, the J gene TRBJ1-1; 8 positions match TRBD1. The germline CDR1 and CDR2 sequences are SGHTA and FQGNSA. V lost 4 bases and J lost 4; bases outside the gene matches: 5. This CDR3 has 14 amino acids. The CDR3 sequence is CASSSTQGGTEAFF. The CDR3 DNA sequence: TGTGCCAGCAGCTCCACACAGGGGGGCACTGAAGCTTTCTTT.

The rearrangement links TRBV3-1 (or the pseudogene TRBV3-2) to TRBJ1-5; D gene unclear. The V and J ends lost 1 base and 2 bases respectively, with 12 bases between them. The germline V gene encodes CDR1 LGHDT and CDR2 YNNKEL (reference sequence). The CDR3 length is 16 residues. The CDR3 sequence: CASSQGSGPRNQPQHF. DNA of the CDR3: TGTGCCAGCAGCCAAGGGTCCGGGCCGCGCAATCAGCCCCAGCATTTT.

This rearrangement joins TRBV7-8 to TRBJ2-3; 16 bases are shared with TRBD2. CDR3 length: 18 residues. CDR1 SGHVS and CDR2 FQNEAQ come from the germline V gene. V trimming: 5 bases; J trimming: 0 bases; junction bases outside the gene matches: 5. CDR3 sequence: CASSRGLAGGRSTDTQYF. CDR3 DNA sequence: TGTGCCAGCAGCCGGGGACTAGCGGGGGGGAGGAGCACAGATACGCAGTATTTT. The full variable domain, completed using reference TRBV7-8 and TRBJ2-3, is GAGVSQSPRYKVAKRGQDVALRCDPISGHVSLFWYQQALGQGPEFLTYFQNEAQLDKSGLPSDRFFAERPEGSVSTLKIQRTQQEDSAVYLCASSRGLAGGRSTDTQYFGPGTRLTVL.

This chain connects TRBV5-1 to TRBJ2-3, with 10 bases aligning to TRBD2. The CDR3 loop spans 16 amino acids. V lost 6 bases to trimming and J lost 0 bases; unmatched junction nucleotides: 7. The germline CDR1 and CDR2 sequences are SGHRS and YFSETQ. The CDR3: CASTSGGAYSTDTQYF. CDR3 sequence (DNA): TGCGCCAGCACGAGCGGGGGGGCATATAGCACAGATACGCAGTATTTT.

V gene TRBV14 combines with J gene TRBJ1-6; perhaps TRBD1 as D (5 bases). The germline gives CDR1 SGHDN, CDR2 FVKESK. CDR3 length: 16 amino acids. Trimming left V 4 bases short and J 0 bases short, with 10 bases between. In DNA, the CDR3 is TGTGCCAGCAGCCGGGGGTATGGCTCCTATAATTCACCCCTCCACTTT. It translates to CASSRGYGSYNSPLHF.

The CDR3: CASTSLGVNTGELFF. CDR3 DNA: TGTGCCAGTACCTCCCTCGGGGTAAACACCGGGGAGCTGTTTTTT. The V call is TRBV19, the J call TRBJ2-2, with D maybe TRBD2 (5 bases). The CDR3 contains 15 residues. Per germline, CDR1 LNHDA and CDR2 SQIVND (reference sequence). V lost 7 bases to trimming and J lost 2 bases, with 14 bases between them.

This clone came up a few times. Different DNA sequences within this sample yield the same CDR3. The chain uses TRBV19 and TRBJ2-7, with D tentatively TRBD1 or TRBD2 (5 bases each). The CDR3 totals 13 residues. Germline V gives CDR1 LNHDA, CDR2 SQIVND (reference sequence). V was trimmed by 1 base and J by 1 base, leaving 5 bases between them. The CDR3: CASSIGGSYEQYF. CDR3 DNA: TGTGCCAGTAGTATAGGGGGGTCCTACGAGCAGTACTTC.

The CDR3 sequence is CASSPDDEQFF. The CDR3 region has the DNA TGTGCCAGCAGCCCCGACGACGAGCAGTTCTTC. J is TRBJ2-1 and V is TRBV28; D call uncertain. This CDR3 spans 11 amino acids. V was shortened by 6 bases and J by 10 bases, with 10 bases between the two germline ends. Looked up from germline, CDR1 is MDHEN and CDR2 is SYDVKM. Drawing the rest from reference TRBV28 and TRBJ2-1, the complete variable domain is DVKVTQSSRYLVKRTGEKVFLECVQDMDHENMFWYRQDPGLGLRLIYFSYDVKMKEKGDIPEGYSVSREKKERFSLILESASTNQTSMYLCASSPDDEQFFGPGTRLTVL.

The chain employs TRBV19 and TRBJ1-2; D unresolved. The CDR3 runs to 14 residues. V lost 3 bases and J 5 bases, leaving 13 bases between the germline ends. The germline CDR1 and CDR2 sequences are LNHDA and SQIVND (reference sequence). CDR3 protein: CASSIGIGGYGYTF. For the CDR3, the DNA is TGTGCCAGTAGTATTGGGATAGGAGGTTATGGCTACACCTTC.

The chain joins TRBV7-8 to TRBJ2-2; TRBD2 matches 9 bases. Trimming cost V 4 bases and J 5 bases; bases outside gene matches: 8. Germline CDR1 is SGHVS and CDR2 is FQNEAQ. This CDR3 spans 16 amino acids. CDR3 sequence (DNA): TGTGCCAGCAGCTGGAGTAGCGGGAGCGGGACCGGGGAGCTGTTTTTT. Translation: CASSWSSGSGTGELFF.

V gene TRBV7-8 combines with J gene TRBJ1-5, with 9 bases matching TRBD1. The CDR3 is 15 residues long. J gave up 7 bases and V 1 base, and 5 bases lay outside the gene matches. Germline CDR1 SGHVS, CDR2 FQNEAQ. The CDR3 nucleotides are TGTGCCAGCAGCTTAGGGGGGACAGGGAACCAGCCCCAGCATTTT. It yields the protein CASSLGGTGNQPQHF.

This clone was seen just once. The J gene is TRBJ1-6, the V gene TRBV12-3 or TRBV12-4; D may be TRBD1 (5 bases). The CDR3 totals 13 residues. V lost 4 bases and J 7 bases, leaving 8 bases between the germline ends. CDR3 residues: CASSSRGNSPLHF. CDR3 sequence (DNA): TGTGCCAGCAGTTCACGGGGGAATTCACCCCTCCACTTT.

The rearrangement links TRBV24-1 to TRBJ1-2; D is uncertain. Looked up from germline, CDR1 is KGHDR and CDR2 is SFDVKD. Between the trimmed V and J ends, which lost 7 bases and 6 bases, there was a span of 11 bases. This CDR3 contains 12 residues. The DNA of the CDR3 is TGTGCCACCAGGGGTGAGCAGGATGGCTACACCTTC. Its translation: CATRGEQDGYTF.

As DNA, the CDR3 is TGTGCCAGCAGCTTGGTGCAGCGCGGGGAGGGCTACACCTTC. As protein: CASSLVQRGEGYTF. This rearrangement joins TRBV5-5 to TRBJ1-2; the D is unclear. Germline V gene lookup returns CDR1 SGHKS and CDR2 YYEKEE (reference sequence). Trimming took off 0 bases at V and 8 bases at J, with 14 bases between the two ends. The CDR3 loop spans 14 amino acids.

DNA of the CDR3: TGTGCCAGCAGCTTGTCCTACTATGGCTACACCTTC. Translated, it gives CASSLSYYGYTF. This rearrangement joins TRBV11-2 to TRBJ1-2; D not resolved. CDR3 size: 12 residues. The germline gives CDR1 SGHAT, CDR2 FQNNGV. The germline V and J ends were trimmed by 3 bases and 3 bases, with 5 bases remaining between them.

In nucleotides, the CDR3 is TGTGCCAGCTCACCCGCCGTTCCTGCACGGGTGGACACTGAAGCTTTCTTT. Amino acid sequence: CASSPAVPARVDTEAFF. This chain links TRBV18 with TRBJ1-1; D unclear. The germline CDR1 and CDR2 sequences are KGHSH and LQKENI. V lost 3 bases to trimming and J lost 3 bases, with 20 bases between them. The CDR3 runs to 17 residues.

The chain has TRBV11-3 and TRBJ2-5; no clear D. The length of the CDR3 is 10 residues. Trimming took 9 bases from V and 4 from J, leaving 6 bases between them. Germline CDR1 SGHNT, CDR2 YENEEA. CDR3 region: CASLTETQYF. DNA for the CDR3: TGTGCCAGTCTTACAGAGACCCAGTACTTC.

V is TRBV5-1 and J is TRBJ1-2; D might be TRBD1 (6 bases). The CDR3 has 15 residues. Germline loops: CDR1 SGHRS, CDR2 YFSETQ. V lost 3 bases and J lost 2, with 14 bases in between. CDR3 sequence reads: CASSWDVGANYGYTF. As DNA, the CDR3 is TGCGCCAGCAGCTGGGACGTGGGGGCGAACTATGGCTACACCTTC.

The chain has TRBV7-2 and TRBJ1-2, with 8 bases that match TRBD1. The CDR3 spans 14 residues. Trimming cost V 3 bases and J 3 bases; bases outside gene matches: 3. Germline lookup yields CDR1 SGHTA and CDR2 FQGNSA. The CDR3 here is CASSFGQGDYGYTF. The CDR3 bases are TGTGCCAGCAGCTTCGGACAGGGAGACTATGGCTACACCTTC.

This clone was observed a few times. The chain recombines TRBV10-3 with TRBJ2-7; TRBD2 aligns across 11 bases. The CDR3 sequence is 16 residues long. J gave up 4 bases and V 6 bases, and 11 bases lay outside the gene matches. Per germline, CDR1 ENHRY and CDR2 SYGVKD. CDR3 amino acids: CAISEGLGLAEYEQYF. The CDR3 bases are TGTGCCATCAGCGAGGGTTTGGGACTAGCGGAATACGAGCAGTACTTC.

On this clone: The junction does not match germline at one end; this may be a read error. The chain carries TRBV3-1 (or the pseudogene TRBV3-2) and TRBJ2-7, with unresolved D. The CDR3 covers 14 residues. Germline CDR1 is LGHDT and CDR2 is YNNKEL (reference sequence). The CDR3 DNA follows: TGTGCCAGCAGCCAAAAGGGTCAAATCTACGAACAGTACTTC. The encoded protein is CASSQKGQIYEQYF.

This chain uses TRBV12-3 or TRBV12-4 with TRBJ1-1; D not resolved. The CDR3 length is 11 residues. The ends were cut back, 5 bases at V and 7 bases at J, with 8 bases in the middle. CDR3 sequence reads: CASSQIFEAFF. The DNA of the CDR3 is TGTGCCAGCAGTCAAATTTTTGAAGCTTTCTTT.

The chain links TRBV7-2 to TRBJ1-4, with D tentatively TRBD1 (6 bases). The CDR3 covers 14 residues. Trimming took off 1 base at V and 8 bases at J, with 11 bases between the two ends. Germline lookup yields CDR1 SGHTA and CDR2 FQGNSA. CDR3 residues: CASSLVGGHEKLFF. CDR3 DNA: TGTGCCAGCAGCTTAGTCGGGGGGCACGAAAAACTGTTTTTT.

V is TRBV18 and J is TRBJ2-4; D might be TRBD2 (6 bases). CDR1 is KGHSH and CDR2 is LQKENI in the germline V gene. The CDR3 is 14 amino acids. V was pared by 3 bases and J by 9 bases, with 15 bases between. In DNA, the CDR3 is TGTGCCAGCTCACCTCCAAGCCAGGGAGGCATTCAGTACTTC. Amino acid sequence: CASSPPSQGGIQYF.

The chain recombines TRBV4-1 with TRBJ2-7, with D perhaps assigned TRBD1 or TRBD2 (5 bases each). V was shortened by 1 base and J by 3 bases, with 7 bases between the two germline ends. The CDR3 extends over 13 amino acids. Germline V gene lookup returns CDR1 MGHRA and CDR2 YSYEKL. CDR3: CASSQGDVYEQYF. The CDR3 DNA is TGCGCCAGCAGCCAAGGGGACGTCTACGAGCAGTACTTC.